This entry concerns a single T cell receptor beta chain. Its antigen is unknown. CDR1 SGHRS and CDR2 YFSETQ come from the germline V gene. The V end lost 0 bases, the J end lost 1 base, and 11 bases lay between the germline ends. The CDR3 has 16 residues. The data were taken from a study of shared clonotypes between healthy human individuals. General study results and limits: Naive CD4 clonotype sharing across several donors was roughly 5%. Across subsets, estimated richness was generally greater for naive than for memory populations.

The assay ran at deep level. Profiling relied on immunoSEQ multiplex PCR, and the TCRdb table lists in-frame clones only, not all of them. The data hold 950,000 to 1,100,000 clones, with about 80% observed a single time. Input material: memory CD4+ T cells from PBMCs. Subset described: CD45RA-negative fraction. This TCR derives from a man younger than 35 in good health. Some clones in this sample may be carry-over from other donors' samples. The rearrangement uses TRBV5-1 and TRBJ1-5; D may be TRBD1 (5 bases). The CDR3 DNA sequence: TGCGCCAGCAGCTTGGACGGGGCGAGGAGCAATCAGCCCCAGCATTTT. This gives the protein CASSLDGARSNQPQHF. The complete variable domain, with remaining parts taken from reference TRBV5-1 and TRBJ1-5, reads KAGVTQTPRYLIKTRGQQVTLSCSPISGHRSVSWYQQTPGQGLQFLFEYFSETQRNKGNFPGRFSGRQFSNSRSEMNVSTLELGDSALYLCASSLDGARSNQPQHFGDGTRLSIL.